Presented here are 24 T cell receptor beta chains from one specimen sequenced in a study of cytomegalovirus exposure and HLA in healthy donors. In the PCR, 60 Vbeta and 13 Jbeta primers were used. The data were produced by immunoSEQ multiplex PCR, yet TCRdb's version contains in-frame clones alone and is incomplete. The table records around 120,000 clones, 70% to 85% of them present only once. The sequenced sample consisted of PBMCs. The receptors were sampled from a young man in good health and CMV-seronegative.

This chain links TRBV7-9 with TRBJ2-5; no reliable D call. The CDR3 is 13 residues long. Germline lookup yields CDR1 SEHNR and CDR2 FQNEAQ (reference sequence). Trimming removed 3 bases from V and 2 bases from J, with 7 bases in between. The CDR3 protein is CASSLAQQETQYF. The DNA for the CDR3 is TGTGCCAGCAGCTTGGCACAGCAAGAGACCCAGTACTTC.

This chain links TRBV6-5 with TRBJ2-3; D remains ambiguous. The CDR3 length is 16 residues. Trimming left V 2 bases short and J 1 base short, with 13 bases between. Germline V gives CDR1 MNHEY, CDR2 SVGAGI. In DNA form, the CDR3 reads TGTGCCAGCAGTTACGCCCCGCGTAGCCGCACAGATACGCAGTATTTT. Encoded protein: CASSYAPRSRTDTQYF.

The V and J genes are TRBV2 and TRBJ2-7, with 8 positions matching TRBD2. CDR1 is SNHLY and CDR2 is FYNNEI in the germline V gene. The CDR3 consists of 16 residues. Trimming took 4 bases from V and 4 from J; bases not matched to a gene: 12. CDR3 protein: CASSGPPGGASYEQYF. The CDR3 nucleotides are TGTGCCAGCAGTGGTCCTCCGGGGGGGGCCAGTTACGAGCAGTACTTC.

The CDR3 coding sequence is TGCGCCAGCAGCCCGCCTGAGACCGGGACTTACGAGCAGTACTTC. Its protein product is CASSPPETGTYEQYF. The chain is built from TRBV5-1 and TRBJ2-7, with D perhaps TRBD2 (6 bases). This CDR3 contains 15 residues. The ends were cut back, 4 bases at V and 4 bases at J, with 18 bases in the middle. The V gene's germline CDR1 is SGHRS and CDR2 YFSETQ.

The V and J genes are TRBV9 and TRBJ2-1; a weak D match, TRBD1 (6 bases). The CDR3 length is 14 residues. V lost 4 bases and J lost 5, with 13 bases in between. In germline, CDR1 is SGDLS, CDR2 YYNGEE. The CDR3 reads CASSPRTVNNEQFF. The CDR3 DNA reads TGTGCCAGCAGCCCCCGGACAGTTAACAATGAGCAGTTCTTC.

The chain recombines TRBV7-9 with TRBJ2-1; 10 nucleotides agree with TRBD1. CDR1 and CDR2 from the germline V gene are SEHNR and FQNEAQ (reference sequence). With 5 bases clipped from V and 4 bases from J, the junction kept 2 bases outside the gene matches. This CDR3 comprises 14 residues. CDR3 region: CASSDRGRYNEQFF. The CDR3 region has the DNA TGTGCCAGCAGCGACAGGGGGCGATACAATGAGCAGTTCTTC.

This clone was detected only once. The CDR3 is CASSYSAQNTEAFF. The CDR3 DNA follows: TGTGCCAGCAGTTACTCGGCACAGAACACTGAAGCTTTCTTT. The rearrangement joins TRBV6-6 to TRBJ1-1; D call uncertain. With 0 bases removed from V and 1 base from J, the gap between germline ends came to 6 bases. The CDR3 is made up of 14 amino acids. Germline V gene data show CDR1 as MNHNY and CDR2 as SVGAGI (reference sequence).

The rearrangement links TRBV29-1 to TRBJ1-1; a possible D gene is TRBD1 (5 bases). CDR1 SQVTM and CDR2 ANQGSEA come from the germline V gene. V was clipped by 1 base and J by 5 bases, with 11 bases between them. The CDR3 has 13 amino acids. CDR3 sequence reads: CSVEGREYTEAFF. For the CDR3, the DNA is TGCAGCGTTGAAGGCAGGGAATATACTGAAGCTTTCTTT.

The chain combines TRBV2 with TRBJ2-1; 9 nucleotides line up with TRBD2. The CDR3 contains 15 residues. Germline V gives CDR1 SNHLY, CDR2 FYNNEI. The V gene end was trimmed by 9 bases and the J gene end by 9 bases; junction bases not matched to a gene: 15. The CDR3 protein is CASTLSGGGASEQFF. The CDR3 DNA reads as TGTGCCAGTACCTTGAGTGGCGGGGGGGCCTCTGAGCAGTTCTTC.

This sequence joins TRBV19 and TRBJ1-5; 8 nucleotides line up with TRBD1. Germline CDR1 LNHDA, CDR2 SQIVND (reference sequence). After removal of 4 bases from V and 4 bases from J, the junction contained 6 bases not matched to a gene. The CDR3 length is 15 residues. The CDR3 reads CASSRGTGGNQPQHF. As DNA, the CDR3 is TGTGCCAGTAGTAGAGGGACAGGCGGTAATCAGCCCCAGCATTTT.

This chain joins TRBV6-1 and TRBJ2-7; TRBD2 matches 7 bases. This CDR3 is built from 15 residues. CDR1 is MNHNS and CDR2 is SASEGT in the germline V gene. V shed 1 base and J 4 bases; nucleotides not matched to a gene: 7. Here the CDR3 DNA reads TGTGCCAGCAGTGAAGGAGCGGGAATTGTTTACGAGCAGTACTTC. This encodes CASSEGAGIVYEQYF.

This clone was detected only a few times. V gene TRBV5-1 combines with J gene TRBJ1-1; D gene unclear. V lost 0 bases and J lost 1, with 7 bases in between. Germline lookup yields CDR1 SGHRS and CDR2 YFSETQ. The CDR3 runs 14 residues. The CDR3 here is CASSLERGNTEAFF. Written as DNA, the CDR3 is TGCGCCAGCAGCTTGGAGCGGGGGAACACTGAAGCTTTCTTT.

The chain is built from TRBV19 and TRBJ1-2; D is possibly TRBD1 (5 bases). Germline lookup yields CDR1 LNHDA and CDR2 SQIVND (reference sequence). The ends were cut back, 5 bases at V and 0 bases at J, with 13 bases in the middle. This CDR3 comprises 15 residues. DNA for the CDR3: TGTGCCAGTAGTCGCGAATGGGGCTCTAACTATGGCTACACCTTC. This sequence encodes CASSREWGSNYGYTF.

This clone occurred once. The V gene is TRBV5-4, the J gene TRBJ1-1; D perhaps matches TRBD1 (6 bases). CDR1 and CDR2 from the germline V gene are SGHNT and YYREEE (reference sequence). Trimming took off 0 bases at V and 4 bases at J, with 13 bases between the two ends. The CDR3 is made up of 15 amino acids. The CDR3 coding sequence is TGTGCCAGCAGCTTGGGCAGGGGAGGGAGCACTGAAGCTTTCTTT. As protein: CASSLGRGGSTEAFF.

V is TRBV5-1 and J is TRBJ2-2; 13 bases align to TRBD2. The CDR3 consists of 18 residues. V shed 4 bases, J shed 2 bases, and the junction held 8 bases outside the gene matches. From germline, CDR1 is SGHRS and CDR2 YFSETQ. CDR3 nucleotide sequence: TGCGCCAGCAGCGCCCGGGGACTAGCGGGGCCCAACACCGGGGAGCTGTTTTTT. Its protein is CASSARGLAGPNTGELFF.

The chain links TRBV5-6 to TRBJ2-5; TRBD2 matches at 13 bases. V lost 4 bases to trimming and J lost 3 bases; unmatched junction nucleotides: 3. From germline, CDR1 is SGHDT and CDR2 YYEEEE. The CDR3 has 15 amino acids. CDR3 residues: CASSTGLAGEETQYF. CDR3 coding DNA: TGTGCCAGCAGCACCGGACTAGCGGGGGAAGAGACCCAGTACTTC.

The V and J genes are TRBV6-6 and TRBJ1-1, with 11 bases fitting TRBD1. The CDR3 has 14 amino acids. Germline V gene lookup returns CDR1 MNHNY and CDR2 SVGAGI (reference sequence). The V segment lost 5 bases and the J segment 6 bases; nucleotides outside the gene matches: 5. Here the CDR3 DNA reads TGTGCCAGCAGTACCCGGGACAGGGGGTCTGAAGCTTTCTTT. Amino acid sequence: CASSTRDRGSEAFF.

The chain carries TRBV12-5 and TRBJ1-1; a possible D gene is TRBD1 (6 bases). Germline V CDR1 and CDR2: LGHNT, FRNRAP. CDR3 length: 11 residues. V shed 5 bases and J shed 8 bases, with 9 bases lying between them. The CDR3 nucleotides read TGTGCTAGTGGTATAGACAGGGAAGCTTTCTTT. Residues: CASGIDREAFF.

The chain links TRBV19 to TRBJ1-6, with 8 bases fitting TRBD1. The junction had 5 bases not matched to a gene; V was cut back by 5 bases and J by 5 bases. The germline CDR1 and CDR2 sequences are LNHDA and SQIVND (reference sequence). There are 15 residues in the CDR3. CDR3 sequence reads: CASSDTGGHNSPLHF. The CDR3 DNA reads TGTGCCAGTAGTGACACAGGGGGACATAATTCACCCCTCCACTTT.

The chain is built from TRBV7-3 and TRBJ2-1; D is ambiguous. Germline assignment: CDR1 SGHTA and CDR2 FQGTGA. With 5 bases removed from V and 2 bases from J, the gap between germline ends came to 10 bases. The CDR3 totals 14 residues. CDR3 sequence (DNA): TGTGCCAGCAGCCCGTCTTCTGCCTACAATGAGCAGTTCTTC. It is translated as CASSPSSAYNEQFF.

V and J are TRBV5-6 and TRBJ2-5; 7 nucleotides line up with TRBD1. Germline V gene sequence: CDR1 SGHDT, CDR2 YYEEEE. The CDR3 has 13 residues. The V and J ends lost 4 bases and 5 bases, in that order; junction bases with no gene match: 5. The CDR3 coding sequence is TGTGCCAGCAGCGTTGGGACAGTTGAGACCCAGTACTTC. Protein sequence: CASSVGTVETQYF.

This chain connects TRBV6-5 to TRBJ1-1, with 9 bases identical to TRBD1. The CDR3 is made up of 15 amino acids. V shed 0 bases, J shed 6 bases, and the junction held 5 bases outside the gene matches. CDR1 MNHEY and CDR2 SVGAGI come from the germline V gene. CDR3 in DNA: TGTGCCAGCAGTTACTCGAGGACAGGGGACCCTGAAGCTTTCTTT. Amino acids: CASSYSRTGDPEAFF.

The chain combines TRBV7-3 with TRBJ2-2; 9 nucleotides align to TRBD2. Germline loops: CDR1 SGHTA, CDR2 FQGTGA. The CDR3 loop spans 16 amino acids. The J segment lost 6 bases and the V segment lost 1 base, leaving 6 bases of the junction unmatched. The DNA for the CDR3 is TGTGCCAGCAGCTTAAGCGGGGGGGCCCCCGCCGGGGAGCTGTTTTTT. It translates to CASSLSGGAPAGELFF. The variable domain in full, with the rest retrieved from reference TRBV7-3 and TRBJ2-2, is GAGVSQTPSNKVTEKGKYVELRCDPISGHTALYWYRQSLGQGPEFLIYFQGTGAADDSGLPNDRFFAVRPEGSVSTLKIQRTERGDSAVYLCASSLSGGAPAGELFFGEGSRLTVL.

This clone was counted a few times. CDR3 nucleotides: TGTGCCAGCAGTGAATATGGGACAGGGAATGGCTACACCTTC. Protein: CASSEYGTGNGYTF. The V and J genes are TRBV2 and TRBJ1-2; TRBD1 matches at 9 bases. Germline V CDR1 and CDR2: SNHLY, FYNNEI. This CDR3 is 14 amino acids long. Losses at the gene ends were 2 bases for V and 6 bases for J; bases not matched to a gene: 4.